These 4 T cell receptor beta chains came from one sample sequenced in a study of blood T cell repertoires in COVID-19. The assay was immunoSEQ multiplex PCR, and TCRdb's table has in-frame clones only and misses some. The table lists under 200,000 clones, 80% to 90% of them singletons. Sequenced input: peripheral blood. Every receptor here comes from a woman between 65 and 79 years old with COVID-19, enrolled during active disease.

The chain employs TRBV19 and TRBJ1-1; D not certain. Germline CDR1 reads LNHDA; CDR2 reads SQIVND (reference sequence). CDR3 size: 14 residues. With 3 bases removed from V and 0 bases from J, the gap between germline ends came to 8 bases. The CDR3 loop is CASSIWRVNTEAFF. The DNA for the CDR3 is TGTGCCAGTAGTATTTGGCGGGTGAACACTGAAGCTTTCTTT.

The gene calls are TRBV7-2 and TRBJ2-5; D uncertain. Trimming cost V 5 bases and J 0 bases, with 13 bases left between them. Germline-derived CDR1 and CDR2 are SGHTA and FQGNSA. This CDR3 is 15 amino acids long. Here the CDR3 reads CASSVDWRYQETQYF. The CDR3 nucleotides read TGTGCCAGCAGCGTAGACTGGCGGTACCAAGAGACCCAGTACTTC. The variable domain in full, completed from reference TRBV7-2 and TRBJ2-5, reads GAGVSQSPSNKVTEKGKDVELRCDPISGHTALYWYRQSLGQGLEFLIYFQGNSAPDKSGLPSDRFSAERTGGSVSTLTIQRTQQEDSAVYLCASSVDWRYQETQYFGPGTRLLVL.

This clone has more than one count but fewer than ten. The DNA of the CDR3 is TGCAGCGCCAGGAACATGAACACTGAAGCTTTCTTT. It yields the protein CSARNMNTEAFF. This chain connects TRBV29-1 to TRBJ1-1; D is unresolved. The germline V gene has CDR1 SQVTM and CDR2 ANQGSEA. The V end was cut by 7 bases, the J end by 0 bases, with 9 bases between. CDR3 length equals 12 residues.

The rearrangement joins TRBV7-2 to TRBJ1-1; D may be TRBD1 (6 bases). Trimming cost V 5 bases and J 1 base, with 11 bases left between them. Germline CDR1 SGHTA, CDR2 FQGNSA. The CDR3 covers 14 residues. The CDR3 sequence is CASSDEGENTEAFF. In DNA form, the CDR3 reads TGTGCCAGCAGCGACGAGGGGGAGAACACTGAAGCTTTCTTT.